This T cell receptor (beta chain) stems from a study of T cell clonotyping in hematopoietic cell transplantation. Study findings and constraints: CD4 and CD8 repertoire contributions could not be separated without sorting. At the given depth, recipient repertoires were over 97% de novo clonotypes.

Per the germline V gene, CDR1 is MNHNS and CDR2 is SASEGT. The CDR3 loop spans 17 amino acids. V lost 2 bases, J lost 0 bases, and 7 bases stayed unmatched. About this clone: Its cognate antigen is unknown.

The protocol was immunoSEQ multiplex PCR, while the TCRdb copy is restricted to in-frame clones and leaves out a portion. Of around 25,000 clones listed, around 95% are singletons. The specimen sequenced was peripheral blood mononuclear cells. This clonotype was obtained from a man over 45 in good health. Some clones in this sample may be carry-over from other donors' samples. J is TRBJ1-1 and V is TRBV6-1; TRBD1 matches 9 bases. The CDR3 sequence is CASSETGQGTLNTEAFF. The CDR3 region has the DNA TGTGCCAGCAGTGAAACTGGACAGGGGACCCTGAACACTGAAGCTTTCTTT.